This entry lists 13 T cell receptor beta chains sequenced from one sample in a study of blood T cells in healthy people across ages. Primers used in a second PCR of about 7 to 12 cycles were a sample-barcoded 5' primer and a J-beta primer mix. TCRdb itself ran the 5' RACE reads through MiXCR, one entry per CDR3 protein. This table has more than 800,000 distinct CDR3 sequences, 29% appearing once. Material for sequencing was blood. These receptors were obtained from a woman of 80 years or more in good health.

V is TRBV27 and J is TRBJ2-1; unclear D gene. CDR3 size: 12 residues. V lost 4 bases and J lost 6, with 7 bases in between. Germline CDR1 reads MNHEY; CDR2 reads SMNVEV (reference sequence). Here the CDR3 DNA reads TGTGCCAGCAGTTCCATGGGCAATGAGCAGTTCTTC. Translating gives CASSSMGNEQFF.

This clonotype was observed a few times. This chain joins TRBV21-1 and TRBJ2-7; TRBD2, the D gene given by the table, was not confirmed from the DNA. TRBV21-1 is a documented pseudogene. CDR3 length equals 13 residues. The CDR3 nucleotides read TGTGCCAGCAGCAGGCGGGGGGACCACGAGCAGTACTTC. Amino acid sequence: CASSRRGDHEQYF.

This clonotype showed up many times. The chain combines TRBV5-1 with TRBJ2-1; 8 positions agree with TRBD2. Looked up from germline, CDR1 is SGHRS and CDR2 is YFSETQ. The CDR3 covers 19 residues. V lost 7 bases and J lost 7; bases outside the gene matches: 25. The CDR3 region has the DNA TGCGCCAGCGCTTCCTTAGGAATGGCAAGCGGGGGTGCCCCTAATGAGCAGTTCTTC. Translating gives CASASLGMASGGAPNEQFF.

V usage is TRBV9 and J usage is TRBJ1-2, with D perhaps matching TRBD1 (5 bases). Germline values: CDR1 SGDLS, CDR2 YYNGEE. The CDR3 has 16 residues. Trimming left V 2 bases short and J 4 bases short, with 18 bases between. DNA of the CDR3: TGTGCCAGCAGCGTGGTGGACACGGCGTCGCGCTATGGCTACACCTTC. Encoded protein: CASSVVDTASRYGYTF.

This clonotype was counted a few times. The J gene is TRBJ1-1, the V gene TRBV5-5; D uncertain. This CDR3 comprises 16 residues. The germline gives CDR1 SGHKS, CDR2 YYEKEE (reference sequence). V was pared by 6 bases and J by 0 bases, with 18 bases between. The CDR3 reads CASKSHFSTMNTEAFF. DNA for the CDR3: TGTGCCAGCAAATCCCATTTTTCCACTATGAACACTGAAGCTTTCTTT.

This clonotype was counted only a few times. The chain uses TRBV6-5 and TRBJ2-2, with 8 bases lining up with TRBD1. With V trimmed by 2 bases and J by 4 bases, 9 bases remained unmatched. The CDR3 runs 17 residues. Germline values: CDR1 MNHEY, CDR2 SVGAGI. The CDR3: CASSYRQGAGRTGELFF. The CDR3 DNA reads as TGTGCCAGCAGTTACCGCCAGGGGGCGGGTCGCACCGGGGAGCTGTTTTTT.

Note on this clonotype: One end of the junction is discordant with germline, which a read error may explain. The V gene is TRBV6-2 or TRBV6-3, the J gene TRBJ1-1; D might be TRBD1 (6 bases). The CDR3 sequence is 17 residues long. CDR1 is MNHEY, CDR2 SVGEGT, per germline. The CDR3 coding sequence is TGTGCCAGCAGTTATTGGGAGGGGGGGAGAATGAACACTGGAGCTTTCTTT. This sequence encodes CASSYWEGGRMNTGAFF.

About this clonotype itself: A read error may explain this, as a much larger clone is one base away. The chain recombines TRBV7-9 with TRBJ1-5, with 7 bases that match TRBD1. The CDR3 extends over 15 amino acids. Germline V gene lookup returns CDR1 SEHNR and CDR2 FQNEAQ (reference sequence). Trimming removed 5 bases from V and 9 bases from J; junction bases left unmatched: 13. CDR3 sequence (DNA): TGTGCCAGCAGCCCTGGCGGGACAGTGGGATCGCCCCAGCATTTT. Translating it yields CASSPGGTVGSPQHF.

This sequence joins TRBV28 and TRBJ2-1, with a weak D call TRBD1 (6 bases). The tail of the sequence fits TRBJ2-7 better, so the J call may be wrong. Germline V gene lookup returns CDR1 MDHEN and CDR2 SYDVKM. The CDR3 totals 15 residues. CDR3 bases: TGTGCCAGCAGTTTCGTAGTTGGACAGCAATACGAGCAGTACTTC. It specifies CASSFVVGQQYEQYF.

This clonotype was recorded at least ten times. This chain links TRBV18 with TRBJ2-3; possible D gene TRBD1, 5 bases. Germline V gene lookup returns CDR1 KGHSH and CDR2 LQKENI. This CDR3 has 14 residues. V lost 1 base to trimming and J lost 6 bases, with 11 bases between them. The CDR3 bases are TGTGCCAGCTCACCACTAGGGGCCGGTGATACGCAGTATTTT. Protein product: CASSPLGAGDTQYF.

This clonotype was seen repeatedly, ten times or more. The chain is built from TRBV5-6 and TRBJ1-1; the D gene is possibly TRBD1 (5 bases). CDR3 length: 16 amino acids. CDR1 SGHDT and CDR2 YYEEEE come from the germline V gene. V lost 1 base and J 2 bases, leaving 15 bases between the germline ends. As DNA, the CDR3 is TGTGCCAGCAGCTTGTGGGGCAGGCAGCTAAACACTGAAGCTTTCTTT. Protein sequence: CASSLWGRQLNTEAFF.

The sample holds many counts of this clonotype. V gene TRBV12-3 or TRBV12-4 combines with J gene TRBJ2-1; D is uncertain. The CDR3 sequence is 13 residues long. V lost 3 bases to trimming and J lost 5 bases, with 8 bases between them. The CDR3 sequence: CASSLSIDNEQFF. The CDR3 DNA reads TGTGCCAGCAGTTTGAGTATCGACAATGAGCAGTTCTTC.

On this clonotype: Germline and junction disagree at one end, which may indicate a read error. The DNA for the CDR3 is TGTGCCAGCCCACCACTCGGCCAGGGTACAGATACGCAGTATTTT. Translating it yields CASPPLGQGTDTQYF. This chain connects TRBV18 to TRBJ2-3; D is possibly TRBD1 (5 bases). CDR1 and CDR2 from the germline V gene are KGHSH and LQKENI. The length of the CDR3 is 15 residues.